A selection of T cell receptor beta chains follows, all from one sample in a study of cytotoxic CD8 clonotypes in ibrutinib-treated CLL. Libraries were prepared by immunoSEQ multiplex PCR; TCRdb keeps only in-frame clonotypes and omits some of them. The data contain a few hundred thousand clones, about 64% of them singletons. This specimen consisted of PBMCs, obtained after 36 months of ibrutinib treatment. The receptors were gathered from a human donor with chronic lymphocytic leukemia. Both conserved end residues are part of each CDR3. Each record gives: clone size, V gene, D gene, J gene, CDR3 DNA, CDR3 protein. The D gene is left open where the match is weak. Size is stated for part of the rows, as once, few or many counts, or as a class when the clone is expanded.

.	TRBV7-2	.	TRBJ2-5	TGTGCCAGCAGCTTAGCGCACGGGGGATCGGAGACCCAGTACTTC	CASSLAHGGSETQYF
few	TRBV6-1	TRBD1	TRBJ1-5	TGTGCCAGCAGTGAGGGACAGAGCTATAGCAATCAGCCCCAGCATTTT	CASSEGQSYSNQPQHF
.	TRBV4-1	.	TRBJ1-5	TGCGCCAGCAGCCAAGCAGTCCAGTCGTATAGCAATCAGCCCCAGCATTTT	CASSQAVQSYSNQPQHF
few	TRBV6-5	.	TRBJ2-3	TGTGCCAGCAGTTACCTCGGGGATACGCAGTATTTT	CASSYLGDTQYF
.	TRBV4-1	TRBD1	TRBJ2-7	TGCGCCAGCAGCCAAGCTGAGGGGGCCGGCTACGAGCAGTACTTC	CASSQAEGAGYEQYF
.	TRBV28	.	TRBJ1-2	TGTGCCAGCAGTTTGAGGGCACCCATTAGCTATGGCTACACCTTC	CASSLRAPISYGYTF
.	TRBV19	.	TRBJ1-6	TGTGCCAGTAGCCGGACCCCAGCATCACCCCTCCACTTT	CASSRTPASPLHF
.	TRBV5-4	.	TRBJ2-7	TGTGCCAGCAGCTTCAAGGGCGAGTTCCCCTACGAGCAGTACTTC	CASSFKGEFPYEQYF
.	TRBV6-1	.	TRBJ2-2	TGTGCCAGCAGACCTCGCGGCGAGGCGGGGGAGCTGTTTTTT	CASRPRGEAGELFF
.	TRBV5-4	TRBD2	TRBJ2-7	TGTGCCAGCAGCTTGGCCGTGACTAGCGCCTACTACGAGCAGTACTTC	CASSLAVTSAYYEQYF
.	TRBV7-6	.	TRBJ2-7	TGTGCCAGCAGCCGAGCGGGCTCAACAGGCTACGAGCAGTACTTC	CASSRAGSTGYEQYF
.	TRBV2	.	TRBJ1-2	TGTGCCAGCACTAAGTCAAACTATGGCTACACCTTC	CASTKSNYGYTF
.	TRBV19	.	TRBJ2-7	TGTGCCAGTAGTAGCACCTCCTACGAGCAGTACTTC	CASSSTSYEQYF
.	TRBV29-1	.	TRBJ1-2	TGCAGCGTTTTGGGGGGTAGGGAGCCTAACTATGGCTACACCTTC	CSVLGGREPNYGYTF
.	TRBV5-6	.	TRBJ1-2	TGTGCCAGCAGCTTGGTTCAGGGGTTTGGCTACACCTTC	CASSLVQGFGYTF
.	TRBV7-6	.	TRBJ2-1	TGTGCCAGCACCCGGTACCTGGACAATGAGCAGTTCTTC	CASTRYLDNEQFF
.	TRBV6-1	.	TRBJ2-1	TGTGCCAGCAGTGTAGGTTACAATGAGCAGTTCTTC	CASSVGYNEQFF
.	TRBV11-2	.	TRBJ2-7	TGTGCCAGCAGCGCCCTACCCCGTAAAATCCACGAGCAGTACTTC	CASSALPRKIHEQYF
few	TRBV6-5	.	TRBJ1-2	TGTGCCAGCAGTTACTCGATGCGGACAAATGGCTACACCTTC	CASSYSMRTNGYTF